This TCR beta chain was captured in a study of blood T cell repertoires in COVID-19. Clones were read by immunoSEQ multiplex PCR, and TCRdb kept only the in-frame ones, dropping some. This table holds roughly 250,000 clones, over 75% found once. The CDR3 is made up of 14 amino acids. Germline CDR1 and CDR2: LNHNV and YYDKDF (reference sequence). Trimming removed 1 base from V and 3 bases from J, with 9 bases in between. The chain employs TRBV15 and TRBJ1-1; D unclear. The receptor comes from a woman younger than 45 who had recovered from COVID-19. Material: PBMCs or T cells enriched from blood (not recorded which). CDR3 DNA: TGTGCCACCAGCAGAGGTAGCGGATACACTGAAGCTTTCTTT. As protein: CATSRGSGYTEAFF.